The entry below describes one T cell receptor beta chain. Its antigen is as yet unknown. The data were obtained in a study of T-cell memory formation after mild COVID-19. On the study more broadly: Largely, TCR clusters stayed within a single donor. Study-level findings and limits: The study found balanced CD4/CD8 in clones contracting day 15 to 85 and a CD4+ lean in later expanders. Contracting CD4+ clones lay largely in CM and EM, with CD8+ ones residing in EMRA.

TCR alpha and TCR beta cDNA libraries carrying sample barcodes and UMIs came from 5'RACE with constant-segment primers. Using its own MiXCR run on the 5' RACE reads, TCRdb lists one record per CDR3 protein. The table has roughly 410,000 distinct CDR3 sequences, roughly 26% seen once. This CDR3 is 16 amino acids long. Germline CDR1 and CDR2: SGHVS and FNYEAQ. Trimming stripped 2 bases from V and 3 bases from J, with 14 bases between. V and J are TRBV7-6 and TRBJ2-1; D remains unclear. Sample: PBMCs or a T cell subset sorted from them (not recorded which). The sequence derives from an adult woman who had mild COVID-19 (a few samples of this study predate the infection). Cell type and time point are not known. Here the CDR3 reads CASSLSPSAGYNEQFF. Here the CDR3 DNA reads TGTGCCAGCAGCTTATCTCCTTCGGCCGGCTACAATGAGCAGTTCTTC.